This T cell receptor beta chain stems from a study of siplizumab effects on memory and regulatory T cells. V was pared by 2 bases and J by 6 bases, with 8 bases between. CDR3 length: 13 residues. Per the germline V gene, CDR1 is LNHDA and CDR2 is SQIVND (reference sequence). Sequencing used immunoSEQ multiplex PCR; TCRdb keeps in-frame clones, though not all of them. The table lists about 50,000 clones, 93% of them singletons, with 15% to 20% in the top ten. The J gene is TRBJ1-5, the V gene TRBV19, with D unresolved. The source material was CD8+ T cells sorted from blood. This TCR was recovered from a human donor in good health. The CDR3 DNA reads TGTGCCAGTAGTATAACCTCGCGTCAGCCCCAGCATTTT. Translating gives CASSITSRQPQHF.